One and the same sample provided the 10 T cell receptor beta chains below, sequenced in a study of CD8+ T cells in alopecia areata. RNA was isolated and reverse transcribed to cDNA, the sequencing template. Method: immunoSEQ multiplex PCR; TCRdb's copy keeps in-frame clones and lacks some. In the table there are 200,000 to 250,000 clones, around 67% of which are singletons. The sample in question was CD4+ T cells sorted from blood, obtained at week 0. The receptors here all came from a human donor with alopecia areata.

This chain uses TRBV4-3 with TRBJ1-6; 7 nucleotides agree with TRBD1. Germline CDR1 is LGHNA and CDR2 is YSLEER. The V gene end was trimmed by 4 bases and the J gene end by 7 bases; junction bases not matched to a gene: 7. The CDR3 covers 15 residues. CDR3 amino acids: CASSRNRGGNSPLHF. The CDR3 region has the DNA TGCGCCAGCAGCCGGAACAGGGGAGGCAATTCACCCCTCCACTTT.

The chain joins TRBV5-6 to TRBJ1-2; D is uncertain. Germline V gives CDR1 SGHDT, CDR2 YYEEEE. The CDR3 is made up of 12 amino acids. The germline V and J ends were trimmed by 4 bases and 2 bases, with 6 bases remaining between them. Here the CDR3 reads CASSLQNYGYTF. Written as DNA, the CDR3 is TGTGCCAGCAGCCTACAGAACTATGGCTACACCTTC.

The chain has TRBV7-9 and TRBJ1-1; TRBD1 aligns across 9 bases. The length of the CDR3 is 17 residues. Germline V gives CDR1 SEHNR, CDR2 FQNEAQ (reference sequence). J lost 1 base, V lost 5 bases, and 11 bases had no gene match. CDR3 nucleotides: TGTGCCAGCAGCCGAAGTCCCGGGACAGGGCCGAACACTGAAGCTTTCTTT. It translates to CASSRSPGTGPNTEAFF.

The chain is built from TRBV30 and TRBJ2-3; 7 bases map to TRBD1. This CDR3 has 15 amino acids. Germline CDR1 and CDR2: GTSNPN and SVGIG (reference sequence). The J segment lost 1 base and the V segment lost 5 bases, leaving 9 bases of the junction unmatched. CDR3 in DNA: TGTGCCTGGTCCCGACAGGGTAGCGGCACAGATACGCAGTATTTT. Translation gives CAWSRQGSGTDTQYF.

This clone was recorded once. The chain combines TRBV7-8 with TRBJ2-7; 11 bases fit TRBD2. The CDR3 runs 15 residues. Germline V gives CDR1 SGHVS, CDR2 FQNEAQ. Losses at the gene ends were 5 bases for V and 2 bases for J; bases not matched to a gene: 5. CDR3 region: CASSTGLAETYEQYF. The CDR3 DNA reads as TGTGCCAGCAGCACGGGACTAGCGGAAACCTACGAGCAGTACTTC.

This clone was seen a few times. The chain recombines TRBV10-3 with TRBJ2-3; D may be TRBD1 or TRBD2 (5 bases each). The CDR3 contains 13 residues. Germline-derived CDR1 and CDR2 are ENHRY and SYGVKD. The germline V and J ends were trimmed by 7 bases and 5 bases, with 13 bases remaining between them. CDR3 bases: TGTGCCATCATGGGGGTAACGGGAGATACGCAGTATTTT. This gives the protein CAIMGVTGDTQYF.

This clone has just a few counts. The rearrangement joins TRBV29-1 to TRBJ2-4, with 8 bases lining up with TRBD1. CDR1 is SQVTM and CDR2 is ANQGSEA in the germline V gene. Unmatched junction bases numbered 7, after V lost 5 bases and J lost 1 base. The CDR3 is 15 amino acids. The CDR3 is CSVYDRGMAKNIQYF. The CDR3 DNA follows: TGCAGCGTTTACGACAGGGGAATGGCCAAAAACATTCAGTACTTC.

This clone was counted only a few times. The CDR3 reads CASSYASGQGLNTGELFF. The CDR3, as DNA: TGCGCCAGCAGCTATGCCTCGGGACAGGGCTTGAACACCGGGGAGCTGTTTTTT. J is TRBJ2-2 and V is TRBV5-1; 9 positions agree with TRBD1. The germline gives CDR1 SGHRS, CDR2 YFSETQ. Trimming cost V 3 bases and J 1 base; bases outside gene matches: 10. CDR3 length: 18 residues.

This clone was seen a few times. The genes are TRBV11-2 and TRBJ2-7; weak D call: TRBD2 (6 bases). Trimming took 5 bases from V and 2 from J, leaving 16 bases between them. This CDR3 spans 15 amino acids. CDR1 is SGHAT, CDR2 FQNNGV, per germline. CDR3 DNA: TGTGCCAGCAGCCCGGGAAGCGGGCGAACCTACGAGCAGTACTTC. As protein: CASSPGSGRTYEQYF.

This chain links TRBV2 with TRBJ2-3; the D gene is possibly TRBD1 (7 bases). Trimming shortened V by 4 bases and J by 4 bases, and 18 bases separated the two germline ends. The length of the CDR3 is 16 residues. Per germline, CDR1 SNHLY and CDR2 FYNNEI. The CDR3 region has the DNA TGTGCCAGCAGTGTTCGGCAGGGGGAGGAGGCAGATACGCAGTATTTT. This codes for CASSVRQGEEADTQYF.